The TCR beta chain described here comes from a study of patients and donors after allogeneic stem cell transplantation. TCRdb used MiXCR to reprocess the RT-PCR reads, holding one entry per CDR3 protein. The table records over 400,000 distinct CDR3 sequences, 16% of them present only once. This clonotype occurred many times. Trimming left V 7 bases short and J 4 bases short, with 20 bases between. The CDR3 totals 16 residues. The germline CDR1 and CDR2 sequences are MDHEN and SYDVKM. Sequenced: blood, either unsorted or a sorted T cell fraction (not recorded which). The genes are TRBV28 and TRBJ2-1; D is undetermined. The receptor was derived from a human donor who was either an allogeneic HSCT recipient or a stem cell or donor lymphocyte infusion donor (not recorded which). It is not recorded whose cells these are; they may come from a transplant donor. The CDR3 coding sequence is TGTGCCAGCAATCCGGCTGGGCTAGGGCCTTACAATGAGCAGTTCTTC. The encoded protein is CASNPAGLGPYNEQFF.